These 13 T cell receptor beta chains originate from one sample sequenced in a study of PD-1 blockade in classical Hodgkin lymphoma. TCRdb's copy holds only in-frame clones and misses some; the assay was immunoSEQ multiplex PCR. The sample has 75,000 to 100,000 clones, 93% seen once. Specified time point: cycle 4 day 1 (C4D1), after less than seven weeks of nivolumab. Following autologous stem cell transplantation, relapse occurred in every patient, and exposure to brentuximab vedotin varied. Specimen: peripheral blood mononuclear cells (PBMCs), collected before the fourth cycle of nivolumab. Every receptor here comes from a human donor with classical Hodgkin lymphoma.

The chain has TRBV27 and TRBJ2-3; D is ambiguous. The CDR3 totals 14 residues. Germline-derived CDR1 and CDR2 are MNHEY and SMNVEV (reference sequence). V dropped 0 bases and J dropped 4 bases, with 8 bases sitting between them. The chain's CDR3 is CASSLSMGADTQYF. The CDR3 DNA sequence: TGTGCCAGCAGTTTATCGATGGGCGCAGATACGCAGTATTTT.

This chain uses TRBV20-1 with TRBJ1-5, with a weak D call TRBD1 (6 bases). This CDR3 is built from 10 residues. Germline V gene sequence: CDR1 DFQATT, CDR2 SNEGSKA (reference sequence). DNA for the CDR3: TGCGGAACAGGGCACCAGCCCCAGCATTTT. Translated: CGTGHQPQHF.

As regards this clone: The junction differs from germline at one of its ends, possibly a read error. The chain couples TRBV5-1 to TRBJ2-1; maybe TRBD2 (5 bases). Germline V gene lookup returns CDR1 SGHRS and CDR2 YFSETQ. This CDR3 spans 15 amino acids. CDR3 bases: TGCGCCAGCACCTTGAGGGCGGAACCCGACAATGAGCAGTTCTTC. Its translation is CASTLRAEPDNEQFF.

The V and J genes are TRBV28 and TRBJ1-5, with 9 bases that match TRBD1. Germline assignment: CDR1 MDHEN and CDR2 SYDVKM. This CDR3 spans 15 amino acids. The J segment lost 6 bases and the V segment lost 2 bases, leaving 5 bases of the junction unmatched. CDR3 in amino acids: CASSLADRGGQPQHF. The CDR3 region has the DNA TGTGCCAGCAGTTTAGCGGACAGGGGAGGTCAGCCCCAGCATTTT.

Only one count was recorded for this clone. The chain uses TRBV28 and TRBJ2-1; the match to TRBD2 covers 14 bases. The germline gives CDR1 MDHEN, CDR2 SYDVKM. The V and J ends lost 1 base and 0 bases, in that order; junction bases with no gene match: 8. The CDR3 totals 20 residues. The CDR3 reads CASSLSRLAGGPGSYNEQFF. The CDR3 DNA sequence: TGTGCCAGCAGTTTATCCCGACTAGCGGGAGGGCCGGGCTCCTACAATGAGCAGTTCTTC.

The chain uses TRBV5-4 and TRBJ2-7; 7 nucleotides match TRBD1. CDR1 and CDR2 (germline): SGHNT, YYREEE (reference sequence). Trimming removed 0 bases from V and 3 bases from J; junction bases left unmatched: 9. The CDR3 covers 16 residues. The CDR3 protein is CASSLDLGTAGYEQYF. For the CDR3, the DNA is TGTGCCAGCAGCTTGGACCTCGGGACAGCCGGCTACGAGCAGTACTTC. The full variable domain, rest sourced from reference TRBV5-4 and TRBJ2-7, is ETGVTQSPTHLIKTRGQQVTLRCSSQSGHNTVSWYQQALGQGPQFIFQYYREEENGRGNFPPRFSGLQFPNYSSELNVNALELDDSALYLCASSLDLGTAGYEQYFGPGTRLTVT.

This clone was detected only once. This sequence joins TRBV5-1 and TRBJ2-1, with TRBD1 matching over 7 bases. Germline-derived CDR1 and CDR2 are SGHRS and YFSETQ. This CDR3 is 16 amino acids long. J lost 1 base, V lost 4 bases, and 8 bases had no gene match. The CDR3 reads CASSPETGTSYNEQFF. The CDR3 DNA reads as TGCGCCAGCAGCCCGGAGACAGGGACGTCCTACAATGAGCAGTTCTTC.

The chain employs TRBV27 and TRBJ2-6; D remains ambiguous. This CDR3 is 14 amino acids long. Germline V gene sequence: CDR1 MNHEY, CDR2 SMNVEV (reference sequence). V was trimmed by 3 bases and J by 2 bases, leaving 5 bases between them. The CDR3 sequence: CASSFGTGANVLTF. The DNA of the CDR3 is TGTGCCAGCAGTTTCGGCACTGGGGCCAACGTCCTGACTTTC.

The chain has TRBV6-1 and TRBJ1-3; D ambiguous. This CDR3 has 15 amino acids. CDR1 MNHNS and CDR2 SASEGT come from the germline V gene. V was cut by 5 bases and J by 0 bases, with 11 bases left in between. The CDR3 DNA follows: TGTGCCAGCAGTTTCGGTCTGGGCTCTGGAAACACCATATATTTT. This sequence encodes CASSFGLGSGNTIYF.

In its sample, this clone was seen once. The V gene is TRBV28, the J gene TRBJ2-7; 11 nucleotides match TRBD2. Germline V gene sequence: CDR1 MDHEN, CDR2 SYDVKM. The V gene end was trimmed by 6 bases and the J gene end by 2 bases; junction bases not matched to a gene: 3. The CDR3 extends over 14 amino acids. The CDR3 DNA is TGTGCCAGCAGGAGACTAGCGGGACCCTACGAGCAGTACTTC. Protein product: CASRRLAGPYEQYF.

V usage is TRBV28 and J usage is TRBJ2-2; D gene ambiguous. In germline, CDR1 is MDHEN, CDR2 SYDVKM. Trimming shortened V by 3 bases and J by 5 bases, and 1 base separated the two germline ends. The CDR3 runs to 11 residues. CDR3 in DNA: TGTGCCAGCAGTTTGACCGGGGAGCTGTTTTTT. Translation gives CASSLTGELFF.

The chain couples TRBV2 to TRBJ2-7; 12 nucleotides align to TRBD2. Germline V gives CDR1 SNHLY, CDR2 FYNNEI. After removal of 10 bases from V and 4 bases from J, the junction contained 5 bases not matched to a gene. CDR3 length: 13 amino acids. The CDR3 loop reads CATLAGGGYEQYF. The CDR3 DNA reads TGTGCCACACTAGCGGGAGGTGGGTACGAGCAGTACTTC.

The V and J genes are TRBV10-3 and TRBJ1-5; no definite D call. Between the trimmed V and J ends, which lost 8 bases and 5 bases, there was a span of 13 bases. The CDR3 extends over 13 amino acids. Per germline, CDR1 ENHRY and CDR2 SYGVKD. CDR3 protein: CAIGELNHQPQHF. CDR3 sequence (DNA): TGTGCCATCGGGGAGCTTAATCATCAGCCCCAGCATTTT.